Below are 17 T cell receptor beta chains sequenced from a single sample in a study of T cells in localized non-small cell lung cancer. The assay was immunoSEQ multiplex PCR, and TCRdb's table has in-frame clones only and misses some. The sample includes approximately 4,500 clones, about 30% of them seen just once. Specimen: lung tumor tissue, collected before any cancer treatment. The receptors shown here come from a male donor at least 60 years old with stage I lung adenocarcinoma.

In this sample, this clone turned up a few times. The chain employs TRBV19 and TRBJ1-1, with 8 bases that match TRBD1. The J segment lost 7 bases and the V segment lost 4 bases, leaving 14 bases of the junction unmatched. This CDR3 region has 16 residues. Germline V gene sequence: CDR1 LNHDA, CDR2 SQIVND (reference sequence). CDR3 nucleotides: TGTGCCAGTAGTACTCCCCTCGGGACAGGTCCAGTTGAAGCTTTCTTT. Its protein is CASSTPLGTGPVEAFF.

This clone is judged medium-sized. V and J are TRBV13 and TRBJ2-7, with TRBD2 matching 12 bases. V lost 0 bases to trimming and J lost 2 bases; unmatched junction nucleotides: 5. The CDR3 is 17 residues long. Per germline, CDR1 PRHDT and CDR2 FYEKMQ (reference sequence). CDR3 region: CASSLGTSGGLAYEQYF. Written as DNA, the CDR3 is TGTGCCAGCAGCTTAGGGACTAGCGGGGGCCTCGCCTACGAGCAGTACTTC.

This clone was counted between two and nine times. The read gets to within 1 residue of the CDR3 end, and the germline J gene fills in the rest. The chain couples TRBV10-3 to TRBJ2-5; the D call may be TRBD1 or TRBD2 (5 bases each). The CDR3 totals 15 residues. V lost 2 bases, J lost 4 bases, and 14 bases lay in between. Germline values: CDR1 ENHRY, CDR2 SYGVKD. The sequenced CDR3 bases are TGTGCCATCAGTGAGACGGAGGAAAGGGGAGAGACCCAGTAC. It codes for CAISETEERGETQY. The whole CDR3 region reads CAISETEERGETQYF.

This clone has a handful of counts. This chain uses TRBV19 with TRBJ1-1; 7 positions agree with TRBD1. V shed 5 bases, J shed 7 bases, and the junction held 7 bases outside the gene matches. This CDR3 region has 13 residues. The germline V gene encodes CDR1 LNHDA and CDR2 SQIVND (reference sequence). DNA for the CDR3: TGTGCCAGTAGTCCAACAGGGGAGGGTGAAGCTTTCTTT. This codes for CASSPTGEGEAFF.

This chain joins TRBV30 and TRBJ1-4; TRBD1 aligns across 9 bases. The CDR3 contains 14 residues. The V and J ends lost 2 bases and 8 bases, in that order; junction bases with no gene match: 6. The V gene's germline CDR1 is GTSNPN and CDR2 SVGIG (reference sequence). Written as DNA, the CDR3 is TGTGCCTGGAGTCGGACAGGGGCGGTCGAAAAACTGTTTTTT. It yields the protein CAWSRTGAVEKLFF.

The chain carries TRBV5-1 and TRBJ2-1; no reliable D call. Trimming cost V 0 bases and J 0 bases, with 7 bases left between them. The CDR3 is 15 residues long. Germline CDR1 and CDR2: SGHRS and YFSETQ. The chain's CDR3 is CASSLDVSSYNEQFF. CDR3 coding DNA: TGCGCCAGCAGCTTGGACGTGAGCTCCTACAATGAGCAGTTCTTC.

Sample share makes this clone medium-sized. V usage is TRBV6-8 and J usage is TRBJ1-2; no clear D. Germline values: CDR1 MNHGY, CDR2 SAAAGT. The CDR3 sequence is 14 residues long. V was clipped by 5 bases and J by 7 bases, with 17 bases between them. The CDR3 DNA is TGTGCCAGCAGTCCTGACGGCCGAGGACGTGGCTACACCTTC. The encoded protein is CASSPDGRGRGYTF.

This clone is judged medium-sized (0.01 to 0.1%). The genes are TRBV9 and TRBJ2-1, with D unclear. This CDR3 has 16 amino acids. Trimming took off 2 bases at V and 0 bases at J, with 12 bases between the two ends. CDR1 is SGDLS and CDR2 is YYNGEE in the germline V gene. CDR3 DNA: TGTGCCAGCAGCGTCCTACTGGGCAGCTCCTACAATGAGCAGTTCTTC. Its protein product is CASSVLLGSSYNEQFF.

In this sample, this clone turned up a few times. This chain connects TRBV19 to TRBJ2-2; D call uncertain. In germline, CDR1 is LNHDA, CDR2 SQIVND (reference sequence). Between the trimmed V and J ends, which lost 6 bases and 6 bases, there was a span of 8 bases. CDR3 size: 12 residues. This CDR3 reads CASSYRPGELFF. The CDR3 DNA follows: TGTGCCAGTAGCTACCGGCCCGGGGAGCTGTTTTTT.

The rearrangement links TRBV27 to TRBJ2-1; TRBD1 matches at 8 bases. The germline V gene encodes CDR1 MNHEY and CDR2 SMNVEV (reference sequence). The CDR3 has 16 residues. The V gene end was trimmed by 6 bases and the J gene end by 8 bases; junction bases not matched to a gene: 15. In nucleotides, the CDR3 is TGTGCCAGCAGCTACCAACAGGGGGACTCGTTCCATGAGCAGTTCTTC. Amino acids: CASSYQQGDSFHEQFF.

The gene calls are TRBV6-8 and TRBJ1-3, with 9 bases identical to TRBD1. J lost 4 bases, V lost 6 bases, and 4 bases had no gene match. This CDR3 contains 14 residues. The germline CDR1 and CDR2 sequences are MNHGY and SAAAGT. The CDR3 here is CASRGQGTGNTIYF. CDR3 nucleotides: TGTGCCAGCAGGGGACAGGGCACAGGAAACACCATATATTTT.

This clone showed up just a few times. This chain links TRBV9 with TRBJ2-7; either TRBD1 or TRBD2 may supply D (7 bases each). From germline, CDR1 is SGDLS and CDR2 YYNGEE. The CDR3 is 16 amino acids. Trimming left V 4 bases short and J 2 bases short, with 19 bases between. CDR3 DNA sequence: TGTGCCAGCAGCTTCTCCTGGGGAGGGGGCCCCTACGAGCAGTACTTC. It translates to CASSFSWGGGPYEQYF. The full variable domain, with the rest looked up from reference TRBV9 and TRBJ2-7, is DSGVTQTPKHLITATGQRVTLRCSPRSGDLSVYWYQQSLDQGLQFLIQYYNGEERAKGNILERFSAQQFPDLHSELNLSSLELGDSALYFCASSFSWGGGPYEQYFGPGTRLTVT.

This chain uses TRBV15 with TRBJ2-1; D call uncertain. Germline assignment: CDR1 LNHNV and CDR2 YYDKDF (reference sequence). The CDR3 covers 14 residues. V was cut by 0 bases and J by 6 bases, with 9 bases left in between. The CDR3 nucleotides are TGTGCCACCAGCAGAGATTGGATACTCAATGAGCAGTTCTTC. Amino acid sequence: CATSRDWILNEQFF. The full variable domain, in which reference TRBV15 and TRBJ2-1 provide the parts outside the CDR3, is DAMVIQNPRYQVTQFGKPVTLSCSQTLNHNVMYWYQQKSSQAPKLLFHYYDKDFNNEADTPDNFQSRRPNTSFCFLDIRSPGLGDTAMYLCATSRDWILNEQFFGPGTRLTVL.

This clone appeared a few times. CDR3 region: CASSWYSSGSYGYTF. The DNA of the CDR3 is TGTGCCAGCAGTTGGTATTCCTCCGGATCCTATGGCTACACCTTC. This rearrangement joins TRBV11-3 to TRBJ1-2, with D unclear. CDR3 length: 15 amino acids. The ends were cut back, 6 bases at V and 4 bases at J, with 18 bases in the middle. CDR1 and CDR2 (germline): SGHNT, YENEEA.

This clone turned up a few times. J is TRBJ1-1 and V is TRBV6-8; D possibly corresponds to TRBD1 (6 bases). V lost 6 bases to trimming and J lost 4 bases, with 18 bases between them. This CDR3 is 15 amino acids long. In germline, CDR1 is MNHGY, CDR2 SAAAGT. The DNA for the CDR3 is TGTGCCAGCAGCCCGGACAGTATGCGGGGCACTGAAGCTTTCTTT. Translation gives CASSPDSMRGTEAFF.

This clone was seen a few times. CDR3 sequence reads: CASSPPASSYEQYF. CDR3 nucleotides: TGTGCCAGCTCACCTCCGGCCAGCTCCTACGAGCAGTACTTC. This chain links TRBV18 with TRBJ2-7; no definite D call. Germline assignment: CDR1 KGHSH and CDR2 LQKENI. This CDR3 has 14 amino acids. The V end lost 3 bases, the J end lost 0 bases, and 9 bases lay between the germline ends.

The genes are TRBV30 and TRBJ1-1, with D possibly being TRBD1 (6 bases). Germline assignment: CDR1 GTSNPN and CDR2 SVGIG (reference sequence). This CDR3 has 14 residues. Trimming shortened V by 0 bases and J by 5 bases, and 13 bases separated the two germline ends. The CDR3, as DNA: TGTGCCTGGAGTGTAAGGGGGAGTTGGACTGAAGCTTTCTTT. This translates into CAWSVRGSWTEAFF.